Detailed here is one TCR beta chain. Thawed PBMCs were FACS-sorted into unstimulated CD4+CD25+CD127- regulatory T cells, CD4+CD25- non-regulatory cells, CD4 and CD8 cells. This sample was taken from a study of Tregs in tolerant kidney transplant recipients. The CDR3 length is 13 residues. Trimming removed 7 bases from V and 5 bases from J, with 16 bases in between. Germline assignment: CDR1 SQVTM and CDR2 ANQGSEA. Assay: immunoSEQ multiplex PCR; the TCRdb copy retains only in-frame clones and omits some. The table lists about 240,000 clones, 80% to 85% of them singletons. This sequence originates from a human donor in good health. The chain carries TRBV29-1 and TRBJ2-3, with D possibly TRBD1 on 6 matching bases. Sequencing input: CD4+ T cells from blood. For the CDR3, the DNA is TGCAGCGCCGATCCAGGACAGATAGATACGCAGTATTTT. This codes for CSADPGQIDTQYF.